Following are 32 T cell receptor beta chains from one sample sequenced in a study of cytomegalovirus exposure and HLA in healthy donors (dated by TCRdb to 2017 to 2019). To prepare the library, the immunoSEQ multiplex PCR assay was applied. For the multiplex PCR, a mixture combining 60 forward primers for TCR Vbeta segments and 13 reverse primers for TCR Jbeta segments was used. This is the immuneACCESS table as TCRdb keeps it, with only in-frame sequences that have V and J called. A part of the clones is gone; compared with another copy, unresolved V genes explain less than half, and the rest is unexplained. The sample has about 200,000 clones on record, around 75% of them singletons. The top ten hold 0.35% to 0.5% of the sample. Sequencing was done on a sample of PBMCs. Receptors originate from a male donor in good health and CMV-seropositive.

The chain carries TRBV6-5 and TRBJ2-7; 8 nucleotides agree with TRBD1. Germline V CDR1 and CDR2: MNHEY, SVGAGI. This CDR3 has 15 amino acids. Trimming took 2 bases from V and 11 from J; bases not matched to a gene: 14. The CDR3, as DNA: TGTGCCAGCAGTTACCGCTCCCGGGACCCAGGGGGCAAGTACTTC. The encoded protein is CASSYRSRDPGGKYF.

The chain uses TRBV5-6 and TRBJ2-1; possibly TRBD1 for D (5 bases). From germline, CDR1 is SGHDT and CDR2 YYEEEE. The CDR3 consists of 14 residues. V was pared by 1 base and J by 4 bases, with 9 bases between. In DNA, the CDR3 is TGTGCCAGCAGCTTGTGGGGCCCTTACAATGAGCAGTTCTTC. Translating it yields CASSLWGPYNEQFF. Filled out from reference TRBV5-6 and TRBJ2-1, the complete variable domain reads DAGVTQSPTHLIKTRGQQVTLRCSPKSGHDTVSWYQQALGQGPQFIFQYYEEEERQRGNFPDRFSGHQFPNYSSELNVNALLLGDSALYLCASSLWGPYNEQFFGPGTRLTVL.

This sequence joins TRBV7-2 and TRBJ2-5; 10 nucleotides align to TRBD2. The length of the CDR3 is 15 residues. The V segment lost 5 bases and the J segment 2 bases; nucleotides outside the gene matches: 5. Germline assignment: CDR1 SGHTA and CDR2 FQGNSA. CDR3 sequence (DNA): TGTGCCAGCAGCGGACCAGCGGGGGGGCAAGAGACCCAGTACTTC. It encodes CASSGPAGGQETQYF.

V usage is TRBV7-6 and J usage is TRBJ1-5; D gene uncertain. Germline lookup yields CDR1 SGHVS and CDR2 FNYEAQ. V lost 1 base, J lost 3 bases, and 4 bases lay in between. The CDR3 is made up of 13 amino acids. As DNA, the CDR3 is TGTGCCAGCAGCTTAGACAACAATCAGCCCCAGCATTTT. Its translation is CASSLDNNQPQHF.

The rearrangement joins TRBV11-2 to TRBJ1-6; D might be TRBD1 (5 bases). The V and J ends lost 5 bases and 7 bases respectively, with 18 bases between them. The CDR3 is 16 residues long. Germline CDR1 reads SGHAT; CDR2 reads FQNNGV. The CDR3 loop is CASSVTDRLVNSPLHF. DNA of the CDR3: TGTGCCAGCAGCGTTACCGACAGACTCGTAAATTCACCCCTCCACTTT.

The J gene is TRBJ1-1, the V gene TRBV6-4; the D is unclear. V lost 5 bases to trimming and J lost 1 base, with 11 bases between them. Germline CDR1 MRHNA, CDR2 SNTAGT. CDR3 size: 14 residues. CDR3 coding DNA: TGTGCCAGCAGTCCTGAGGGCCCGAACACTGAAGCTTTCTTT. Translating it yields CASSPEGPNTEAFF.

The V and J genes are TRBV25-1 and TRBJ2-7, with D possibly TRBD1 on 6 matching bases. This CDR3 has 13 residues. Germline CDR1 is MGHDK and CDR2 is SYGVNS. Trimming left V 3 bases short and J 5 bases short, with 11 bases between. The CDR3 region has the DNA TGTGCCAGCAGTGACGGGACATTCGACGAGCAGTACTTC. The encoded protein is CASSDGTFDEQYF.

The V and J genes are TRBV18 and TRBJ1-3, with unresolved D. Trimming took 3 bases from V and 0 from J, leaving 9 bases between them. The CDR3 spans 15 residues. CDR1 and CDR2 (germline): KGHSH, LQKENI. The CDR3, as DNA: TGTGCCAGCTCACCCCAGGATATCTCTGGAAACACCATATATTTT. Amino acid sequence: CASSPQDISGNTIYF.

The rearrangement joins TRBV28 to TRBJ2-4; a weak D match, TRBD2 (5 bases). V was cut by 8 bases and J by 8 bases, with 28 bases left in between. The CDR3 contains 17 residues. Germline V gene data show CDR1 as MDHEN and CDR2 as SYDVKM. This CDR3 is CASYGFGSGPEWDIQYF. In DNA, the CDR3 is TGTGCCAGCTATGGTTTTGGAAGCGGCCCAGAATGGGACATTCAGTACTTC.

This clone has just a few counts. This chain joins TRBV19 and TRBJ1-1, with D unclear. The CDR3 is 14 residues long. Germline loops: CDR1 LNHDA, CDR2 SQIVND (reference sequence). Deletions cut 3 bases from V and 5 bases from J, with 13 bases between. CDR3: CASSINSMSTEAFF. The CDR3, as DNA: TGTGCCAGTAGTATTAATAGTATGTCGACTGAAGCTTTCTTT.

This chain uses TRBV4-2 with TRBJ2-6, with D possibly being TRBD1 (6 bases). There are 19 residues in the CDR3. Germline V lookup: CDR1 LGHNA, CDR2 YNFKEQ. V lost 4 bases and J lost 2, with 21 bases in between. DNA of the CDR3: TGTGCCAGCAGCCCCAAGGACAGAGGGTCTATGGCTGGGGCCAACGTCCTGACTTTC. Translated: CASSPKDRGSMAGANVLTF.

In its sample, this clone was seen once. The rearrangement links TRBV28 to TRBJ1-3; a weak D match, TRBD1 (6 bases). CDR1 is MDHEN, CDR2 SYDVKM, per germline. The V gene lost 2 bases and the J gene lost 3 bases, with 17 bases spanning the gap. The length of the CDR3 is 17 residues. The CDR3 DNA reads TGTGCCAGCAGTTTACCCTCACAGGGCCTCCATGGAAACACCATATATTTT. This sequence encodes CASSLPSQGLHGNTIYF.

This chain links TRBV30 with TRBJ2-7; possibly TRBD1 for D (5 bases). V dropped 0 bases and J dropped 5 bases, with 11 bases sitting between them. The germline CDR1 and CDR2 sequences are GTSNPN and SVGIG (reference sequence). The CDR3 length is 13 residues. The CDR3 loop is CAWSVTGRNEQYF. The CDR3 DNA is TGTGCCTGGAGTGTAACAGGACGGAACGAGCAGTACTTC.

V and J are TRBV18 and TRBJ2-3; TRBD2 agrees at 12 bases. This CDR3 is built from 16 residues. With V trimmed by 5 bases and J by 4 bases, 7 bases remained unmatched. Germline CDR1 and CDR2: KGHSH and LQKENI. CDR3 in amino acids: CASSTRTSGDSDTQYF. CDR3 DNA sequence: TGTGCCAGCTCAACTAGGACTAGCGGGGACTCAGATACGCAGTATTTT.

The rearrangement joins TRBV9 to TRBJ2-7, with TRBD2 as a possible D gene (7 bases). Germline CDR1 and CDR2: SGDLS and YYNGEE. The CDR3 length is 19 residues. Trimming stripped 2 bases from V and 5 bases from J, with 29 bases between. CDR3: CASSVSPSLDWAGANEQYF. CDR3 in DNA: TGTGCCAGCAGCGTGTCACCCTCTCTCGATTGGGCGGGGGCAAACGAGCAGTACTTC.

For the CDR3, the DNA is TGTGCCAGTAGACAAACAGGGAACACTGAAGCTTTCTTT. This gives the protein CASRQTGNTEAFF. The rearrangement joins TRBV19 to TRBJ1-1, with a possible D match to TRBD1 (5 bases). CDR1 and CDR2 from the germline V gene are LNHDA and SQIVND (reference sequence). There are 13 residues in the CDR3. Trimming pared 6 bases from V and 1 base from J, leaving 9 bases between.

V is TRBV2 and J is TRBJ2-7, with 7 positions matching TRBD1. CDR3 length equals 14 residues. Germline V gene data show CDR1 as SNHLY and CDR2 as FYNNEI. The J segment lost 4 bases and the V segment lost 4 bases, leaving 7 bases of the junction unmatched. CDR3: CASSVSRGRYEQYF. The CDR3 coding sequence is TGTGCCAGCAGTGTGTCTAGGGGGCGGTACGAGCAGTACTTC.

J is TRBJ2-1 and V is TRBV7-9; D ambiguous. This CDR3 has 12 residues. Germline loops: CDR1 SEHNR, CDR2 FQNEAQ (reference sequence). Trimming shortened V by 1 base and J by 11 bases, and 9 bases separated the two germline ends. The CDR3 bases are TGTGCCAGCAGCTTAGAAGCTCCTAAGCAGTTCTTC. Translating it yields CASSLEAPKQFF.

The gene calls are TRBV28 and TRBJ2-3; TRBD1 matches at 11 bases. The germline V gene has CDR1 MDHEN and CDR2 SYDVKM. The CDR3 consists of 15 residues. V dropped 6 bases and J dropped 4; count of bases not matched to a gene: 6. The CDR3 coding sequence is TGTGCCAGCAGCGGTGGGGACAGGGGGTCAGATACGCAGTATTTT. Translation: CASSGGDRGSDTQYF.

V is TRBV30 and J is TRBJ2-2, with 9 bases fitting TRBD1. Germline V CDR1 and CDR2: GTSNPN, SVGIG (reference sequence). The V segment lost 4 bases and the J segment 2 bases; nucleotides outside the gene matches: 14. The CDR3 contains 18 residues. CDR3 amino acids: CAWNRDRAPLLNTGELFF. CDR3 sequence (DNA): TGTGCCTGGAATAGGGACAGGGCCCCTCTATTAAACACCGGGGAGCTGTTTTTT.

This sequence joins TRBV5-4 and TRBJ1-4; D is unresolved. CDR1 is SGHNT and CDR2 is YYREEE in the germline V gene (reference sequence). Trimming cost V 0 bases and J 3 bases, with 12 bases left between them. CDR3 size: 16 residues. CDR3 sequence reads: CASSLESSRANEKLFF. The CDR3 nucleotides read TGTGCCAGCAGCTTGGAAAGTAGTAGAGCTAATGAAAAACTGTTTTTT.

In this sample, this clone turned up once. The J gene is TRBJ2-6, the V gene TRBV19; TRBD1 matches 9 bases. The CDR3 length is 17 residues. V shed 7 bases and J 1 base; nucleotides not matched to a gene: 8. Germline values: CDR1 LNHDA, CDR2 SQIVND (reference sequence). The CDR3 region has the DNA TGTGCCAGTATGTTGGGACAGGGAGTTTCTGGGGCCAACGTCCTGACTTTC. It codes for CASMLGQGVSGANVLTF.

The rearrangement uses TRBV6-5 and TRBJ2-2; no reliable D call. Germline CDR1 is MNHEY and CDR2 is SVGAGI. The CDR3 covers 12 residues. V was clipped by 10 bases and J by 1 base, with 7 bases between them. The CDR3 spells CATYRNTGELFF. In DNA form, the CDR3 reads TGTGCCACGTACAGGAACACCGGGGAGCTGTTTTTT.

About this clone itself: Other DNA sequences from this sample encode an identical CDR3 as well. V usage is TRBV6-5 and J usage is TRBJ2-1; 7 nucleotides line up with TRBD2. The CDR3 extends over 14 amino acids. The junction had 4 bases not matched to a gene; V was cut back by 6 bases and J by 2 bases. From germline, CDR1 is MNHEY and CDR2 SVGAGI. DNA of the CDR3: TGTGCCAGCAGGGGCGGGAGTCCCTACAATGAGCAGTTCTTC. Its translation is CASRGGSPYNEQFF.

The chain links TRBV7-9 to TRBJ1-1, with 7 bases identical to TRBD1. The CDR3 covers 13 residues. The V and J ends lost 5 bases and 8 bases, in that order; junction bases with no gene match: 8. Per germline, CDR1 SEHNR and CDR2 FQNEAQ (reference sequence). CDR3 loop: CASSTNQGQEAFF. The DNA for the CDR3 is TGTGCCAGCAGCACAAACCAGGGACAGGAAGCTTTCTTT.

The chain has TRBV9 and TRBJ1-5, with 8 bases identical to TRBD1. Germline assignment: CDR1 SGDLS and CDR2 YYNGEE. The CDR3 is 13 amino acids. The J segment lost 6 bases and the V segment lost 3 bases, leaving 2 bases of the junction unmatched. CDR3 residues: CASSGTGSQPQHF. Here the CDR3 DNA reads TGTGCCAGCAGCGGGACAGGGAGTCAGCCCCAGCATTTT.

The chain is built from TRBV7-3 and TRBJ2-1; tentative D call: TRBD2 (6 bases). CDR1 and CDR2 (germline): SGHTA, FQGTGA. This CDR3 has 15 residues. The V and J ends lost 5 bases and 2 bases respectively, with 13 bases between them. The DNA of the CDR3 is TGTGCCAGCAGCCCCGCGACTAGTACCTACAATGAGCAGTTCTTC. Encoded protein: CASSPATSTYNEQFF. The variable domain in full, with the rest retrieved from reference TRBV7-3 and TRBJ2-1, is GAGVSQTPSNKVTEKGKYVELRCDPISGHTALYWYRQSLGQGPEFLIYFQGTGAADDSGLPNDRFFAVRPEGSVSTLKIQRTERGDSAVYLCASSPATSTYNEQFFGPGTRLTVL.

This clone was counted only a few times. This chain connects TRBV27 to TRBJ2-1; TRBD2 matches 7 bases. CDR1 is MNHEY, CDR2 SMNVEV, per germline (reference sequence). V trimming: 0 bases; J trimming: 1 base; junction bases outside the gene matches: 9. This CDR3 contains 18 residues. The DNA for the CDR3 is TGTGCCAGCAGTTTATCAAACCTTGGACTAGGTTCCTACAATGAGCAGTTCTTC. Its protein product is CASSLSNLGLGSYNEQFF.

This sequence joins TRBV18 and TRBJ2-1; TRBD2 aligns across 8 bases. The trim removed 6 bases at V and 7 bases at J, leaving 14 bases unmatched. The CDR3 consists of 16 residues. Germline lookup yields CDR1 KGHSH and CDR2 LQKENI. The CDR3 reads CASSPPGLGGGNEQFF. The CDR3 DNA follows: TGTGCCAGCTCCCCCCCGGGACTAGGGGGTGGGAATGAGCAGTTCTTC.

The chain couples TRBV7-2 to TRBJ1-2; 11 bases align to TRBD1. The ends lost 6 bases at V and 10 bases at J; junction bases unmatched: 7. This CDR3 spans 13 amino acids. The germline V gene encodes CDR1 SGHTA and CDR2 FQGNSA. For the CDR3, the DNA is TGTGCCAGCAGTTACGGACAGGGGGCTTTCTACACCTTC. Its protein product is CASSYGQGAFYTF.

V gene TRBV9 combines with J gene TRBJ1-1, with D possibly being TRBD1 (5 bases). V lost 3 bases, J lost 7 bases, and 19 bases lay in between. Per the germline V gene, CDR1 is SGDLS and CDR2 is YYNGEE. CDR3 length: 15 amino acids. Here the CDR3 reads CASSAEVGGGCEAFF. CDR3 bases: TGTGCCAGCAGCGCAGAAGTCGGGGGTGGGTGTGAAGCTTTCTTT. Looking up the rest from reference TRBV9 and TRBJ1-1 gives the full variable domain: DSGVTQTPKHLITATGQRVTLRCSPRSGDLSVYWYQQSLDQGLQFLIQYYNGEERAKGNILERFSAQQFPDLHSELNLSSLELGDSALYFCASSAEVGGGCEAFFGQGTRLTVV.

The chain combines TRBV7-3 with TRBJ2-7, with TRBD2 matching 9 bases. The V and J ends lost 8 bases and 4 bases, in that order; junction bases with no gene match: 9. Looked up from germline, CDR1 is SGHTA and CDR2 is FQGTGA. The CDR3 is 14 amino acids. This CDR3 reads CASRNSGSSYEQYF. CDR3 nucleotides: TGTGCCAGCCGAAATAGCGGGAGCTCATACGAGCAGTACTTC.